This entry is about one T cell receptor (beta chain). Its antigen remains unidentified. This entry comes from a study of cytomegalovirus exposure and HLA in healthy donors. Assay: immunoSEQ multiplex PCR; the TCRdb copy retains only in-frame clones and omits some. Of tens of thousands of clones in the sample, approximately 94% were seen once. The CDR3 is 14 amino acids. CDR1 is SNHLY and CDR2 is FYNNEI in the germline V gene. V was cut by 0 bases and J by 6 bases, with 10 bases left in between. The study drew the donors from its approximately 120-subject validation cohort, separate from the 666-subject first cohort. Study-wide findings and caveats: The listing of some 170 TCR beta chains classed them as cytomegalovirus-associated. Reports indicated that the classifier achieved high specificity and sensitivity in diagnosing cytomegalovirus status.

The V gene is TRBV2, the J gene TRBJ2-3; D unresolved. The receptor comes from a man younger than 35 in good health and CMV-seropositive. The sequenced sample was PBMCs. The CDR3 region is CASSEAARRDTQYF. The CDR3 DNA reads as TGTGCCAGCAGTGAAGCTGCCAGGCGCGATACGCAGTATTTT.